This TCR beta chain was obtained from a study of cytomegalovirus exposure and HLA in healthy donors. Turning to the study itself: Among about 400 genotyped donors, around 80% fell in the Caucasian-associated ancestry cluster.

Germline V gene lookup returns CDR1 WNHNN and CDR2 SYGVQD (reference sequence). Trimming took 6 bases from V and 6 from J, leaving 14 bases between them. The length of the CDR3 is 13 residues. The PCR contained 60 Vbeta and 13 Jbeta primers. Sequencing was performed with immunoSEQ multiplex PCR; in TCRdb, only in-frame clones are kept and a portion is missing. The sample has about 110,000 clones, about three quarters seen once; the top ten hold around 3.2%. The rearrangement links TRBV10-1 to TRBJ1-1, with D perhaps matching TRBD1 (6 bases). The specimen was PBMCs. The TCR sequence derives from an older woman in good health and CMV-seropositive. CDR3 DNA: TGCGCCAGCAGAAAGGACAGAAAGGCTGAAGCTTTCTTT. It translates to CASRKDRKAEAFF.